Below, 3 T cell receptor beta chains from the same sample are listed, as sequenced in a study of regulatory T cells in long-lasting Graves disease. Building of the TCR beta libraries involved iRepertoire HTBI primers and Arm-PCR of CDR3 regions. TCRdb re-derived calls from the multiplex PCR reads in MiXCR, one entry per CDR3 protein. The sample contains around 470,000 distinct CDR3 sequences, around 15% of which appear only once. Time point reported: newly diagnosed GD, antithyroid drugs for less than 3 months. PBMC-extracted RNA yielded the TCR library. Another study also made use of these data, one on T cells in Graves' hyperthyroidism and ophthalmopathy.

The sample consisted of peripheral blood mononuclear cells (PBMCs), taken at new diagnosis, from a patient treated with antithyroid drugs. These receptors originate from a woman aged 45-59 years with Graves disease.

Many counts were recorded for this clonotype. The J gene is TRBJ1-1, the V gene TRBV12-3 or TRBV12-4; unclear D gene. The CDR3 has 11 amino acids. V was shortened by 7 bases and J by 7 bases, with 10 bases between the two germline ends. In DNA, the CDR3 is TGTGCCAGCAATCGGATGAGTGAAGCTTTCTTT. It encodes CASNRMSEAFF.

Many counts were recorded for this clonotype. The CDR3, as DNA: TGTGCCAGCATCACTGGTTACAGTTGGAGCAATCAGCCCCAGCATTTT. Protein product: CASITGYSWSNQPQHF. V usage is TRBV6-1 and J usage is TRBJ1-5; D ambiguous. Trimming left V 7 bases short and J 1 base short, with 17 bases between. Germline CDR1 is MNHNS and CDR2 is SASEGT. The CDR3 spans 16 residues.

The chain has TRBV7-9 and TRBJ2-1, with D possibly being TRBD1 or TRBD2 (5 bases each). This CDR3 is 12 amino acids long. V was pared by 6 bases and J by 6 bases, with 9 bases between. Per germline, CDR1 SEHNR and CDR2 FQNEAQ (reference sequence). For the CDR3, the DNA is TGTGCCAGCAGGGGGACCTTCAATGAGCAGTTCTTC. Translating gives CASRGTFNEQFF.